This T cell receptor (delta chain) derives from a study of gammadelta T cells in human blood. This clone is hyperexpanded by share. Other DNA sequences in this sample translate to the same CDR3. TCRdb processed the RT-PCR reads again with the CATT caller. Counted here are 400 to 500 delta-chain clones, 35% to 45% occurring once; the ten biggest clones make up approximately 50%. Per germline, CDR1 GEAIGNYY and CDR2 EKD. The CDR3 consists of 16 residues. V lost 1 base, J lost 0 bases, and 14 bases lay in between. This TCR was recovered from a human donor. V and J are TRDV2 and TRDJ1; D call uncertain. The sample consisted of Vgamma9Vdelta2 gamma-delta T cells from adult blood. CDR3: CACDTVGRENTDKLIF. DNA for the CDR3: TGTGCCTGTGACACGGTTGGGAGAGAGAACACCGATAAACTCATCTTT.